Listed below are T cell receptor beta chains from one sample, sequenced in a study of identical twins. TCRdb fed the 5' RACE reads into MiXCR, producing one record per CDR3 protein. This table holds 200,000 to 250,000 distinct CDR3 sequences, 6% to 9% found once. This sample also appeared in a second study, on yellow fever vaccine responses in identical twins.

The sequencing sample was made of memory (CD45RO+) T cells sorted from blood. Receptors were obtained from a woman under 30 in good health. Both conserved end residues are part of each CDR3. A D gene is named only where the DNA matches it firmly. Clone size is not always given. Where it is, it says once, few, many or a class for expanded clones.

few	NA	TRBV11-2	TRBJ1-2	TGTGCCAGCAGCTTAGGGCAAAAATATGGCTACACCTTC	CASSLGQKYGYTF
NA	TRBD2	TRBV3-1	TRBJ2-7	TGTGCCAGCAGCCAAGTGAGTAGCGGGAGAACCTACGAGCAGTACTTC	CASSQVSSGRTYEQYF
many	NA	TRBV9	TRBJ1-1	TGTGCCAGCAGCGTACGGGCAGGGACGGGAACTGAAGCTTTCTTT	CASSVRAGTGTEAFF
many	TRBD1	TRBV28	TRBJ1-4	TGTGCCAGCAGCGAACACCCGACAGGGGTAACTAATGAAAAACTGTTTTTT	CASSEHPTGVTNEKLFF
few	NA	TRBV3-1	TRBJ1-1	TGTGCCTCCTGCCAAGGTGAACGGGTGAACACTGAAGCTTTCTTT	CASCQGERVNTEAFF
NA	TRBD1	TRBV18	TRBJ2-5	TGTGCCAGCTCACCCGGGACAGTGGGAGAGACCCAGTACTTC	CASSPGTVGETQYF
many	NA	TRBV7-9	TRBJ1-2	TGTGCCAGCAGTTTATCGGGTGGCTACACCTTC	CASSLSGGYTF
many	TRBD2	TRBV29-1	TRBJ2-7	TGCAGCGTCGCCGGGACTACCTACGAGCAGTACTTC	CSVAGTTYEQYF
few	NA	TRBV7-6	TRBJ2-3	TGTGCCAGCAGCTTAGCGAAGCGGGCTGATACGCAGTATTTT	CASSLAKRADTQYF
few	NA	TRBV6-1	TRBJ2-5	TGTGCCAGCAGCCCCCCTAGGGCAGGGCAAGAGACCCAGTACTTC	CASSPPRAGQETQYF
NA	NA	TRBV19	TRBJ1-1	TGTGCCACCAAGAGGGTATTTCAGAACACTGAAGCTTTCTTT	CATKRVFQNTEAFF
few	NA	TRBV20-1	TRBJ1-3	TGCAGTGTCTTGAGCTCTGGAAACACCATATATTTT	CSVLSSGNTIYF
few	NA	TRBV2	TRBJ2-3	TGTGCCTGCCGCCGACTAGATAAAAACACAGATACGCAGTATTTT	CACRRLDKNTDTQYF
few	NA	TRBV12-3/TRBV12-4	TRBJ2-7	TGTGCCAGCACCCTGGGGGTCGCCTACGAGCAGTACTTC	CASTLGVAYEQYF
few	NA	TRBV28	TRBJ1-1	TGTGCCAGTATTCGGGGGGCTGGGACTGAAGCTTTCTTT	CASIRGAGTEAFF
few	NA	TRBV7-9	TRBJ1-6	TGTGCCAGCAGCCGAGGACAGTTCTATAATTCACCCCTCCACTTT	CASSRGQFYNSPLHF
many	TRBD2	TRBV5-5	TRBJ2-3	TGTGCCAGCAGCTTGGTCACTAGCGCTGGGGATACGCAGTATTTT	CASSLVTSAGDTQYF
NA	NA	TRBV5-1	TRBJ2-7	TGCGCCAGCAGCTTGGCCGATGGGGGTGCGGAGCAGTACTTC	CASSLADGGAEQYF
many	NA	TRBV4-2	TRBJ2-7	TGTGCCAGCAGCCAAGATTATTCGACTAGGCCATCTGAGGAGCAGTACTTC	CASSQDYSTRPSEEQYF
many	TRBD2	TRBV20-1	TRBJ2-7	TGCAGTGCTAGCCAGCGGGACCCCTACGAGCAGTACTTC	CSASQRDPYEQYF
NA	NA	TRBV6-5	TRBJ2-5	TGTGCCAGCAGTTATAGTGGGCAGGCGGAAGAGACCCAGTACTTC	CASSYSGQAEETQYF
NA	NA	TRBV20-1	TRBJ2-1	TGCAGTGCTCCCCACAAATCCTACAATGAGCAGTTCTTC	CSAPHKSYNEQFF
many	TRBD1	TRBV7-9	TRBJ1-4	TGTGCCAGCAGTGTACTTCGGGACAGGGAGGAAAAACTGTTTTTT	CASSVLRDREEKLFF
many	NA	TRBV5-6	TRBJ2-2	TGTGCCAGCAGCTTCCGTTCCCCGGGTACCGGGGAGCTGTTTTTT	CASSFRSPGTGELFF
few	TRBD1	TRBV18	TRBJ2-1	TGTGCCAGCTCACCAACCACGGGACAGGGGAATGAGCAGTTCTTC	CASSPTTGQGNEQFF
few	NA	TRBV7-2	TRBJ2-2	TGTGCCAGCAGCTTAGGGGGATGGAACACCGGGGAGCTGTTTTTT	CASSLGGWNTGELFF
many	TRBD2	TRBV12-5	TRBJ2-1	TGTGCTAGTGGTAACCTGGGACTAGCGGGAGAAACTGAGCAGTTCTTC	CASGNLGLAGETEQFF
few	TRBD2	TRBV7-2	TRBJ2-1	TGTGCCAGCAGCTCCCTCAAACTAGCGGGAGGGCCCGGTGAGCAGTTCTTC	CASSSLKLAGGPGEQFF
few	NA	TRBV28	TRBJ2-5	TGTGCCAGCAGTTTAAGGATAGGGGTCTCCCAGTACTTC	CASSLRIGVSQYF
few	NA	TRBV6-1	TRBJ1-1	TGTGCCAGCAGTGACGGGGGTAGGGAGAGCACTGAAGCTTTCTTT	CASSDGGRESTEAFF
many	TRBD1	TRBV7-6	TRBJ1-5	TGTGCCAGCAGCCCGGACAGGGGGCCCAATCAGCCCCAGCATTTT	CASSPDRGPNQPQHF
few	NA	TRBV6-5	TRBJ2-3	TGTGCCAGCAGTTCTCTGTTCGGAGATACGCAGTATTTT	CASSSLFGDTQYF
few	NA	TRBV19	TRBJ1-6	TGTGCCAGTAGTATTGGGGTATCACCCCTCCACTTT	CASSIGVSPLHF
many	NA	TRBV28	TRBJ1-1	TGTGCCAGCAGTTTAGTCCAGGATCACACTGAAGCTTTCTTT	CASSLVQDHTEAFF
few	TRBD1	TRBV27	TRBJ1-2	TGTGCCAGCACCCCAAGTTTCAGGGGGTATGGCTACACCTTC	CASTPSFRGYGYTF
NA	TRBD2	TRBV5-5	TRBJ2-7	TGTGCCAGCAGCTTGCAGCGGGGGACCTACGAGCAGTACTTC	CASSLQRGTYEQYF
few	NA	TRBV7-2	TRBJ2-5	TGTGCCAGCAGCCGCCCGGGACGGCCAGAGACCCAGTACTTC	CASSRPGRPETQYF
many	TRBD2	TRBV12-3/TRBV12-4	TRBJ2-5	TGTGCCAGCAGTTCTAGCGGGAGCAGTGAGACCCAGTACTTC	CASSSSGSSETQYF
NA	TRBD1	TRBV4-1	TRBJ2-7	TGCGCCAGCAGCCGACAGGGACAGGGCGGGGAGCAGTACTTC	CASSRQGQGGEQYF
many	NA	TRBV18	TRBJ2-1	TGTGCCAGCTCACCGGGGACACGGACCTACAATGAGCAGTTCTTC	CASSPGTRTYNEQFF